This TCR beta chain is drawn from a study of blood T cell repertoires in COVID-19. For the study at large: Acute and convalescent COVID-19 samples came from the United States, Italy and Spain. Sample material is recorded as cDNA or gDNA derived from T cells, B-cell-depleted T cells, or PBMCs.

Study processing details: Amplification of reference gene primers provided the estimated nucleated cell counts. Generated by immunoSEQ multiplex PCR, the TCRdb table keeps only in-frame clones and is missing some. V, J and clone size were drawn from that table, and D and trimming were deduced from the DNA. The sample includes around 80,000 clones, about four fifths seen only once; the top ten take less than 11%. Trimming removed 3 bases from V and 2 bases from J; junction bases left unmatched: 6. The CDR3 contains 16 residues. Germline V gene sequence: CDR1 SGHVS, CDR2 FQNEAQ. The chain joins TRBV7-8 to TRBJ2-7, with 11 nucleotides matching TRBD2. This TCR was sampled from a man aged 55 to 69 with acute or convalescent COVID-19. Sequenced: peripheral blood. The CDR3 nucleotides read TGTGCCAGCAGCTTCGGACAGACTAGCGGGGCCTACGAGCAGTACTTC. Its translation: CASSFGQTSGAYEQYF.